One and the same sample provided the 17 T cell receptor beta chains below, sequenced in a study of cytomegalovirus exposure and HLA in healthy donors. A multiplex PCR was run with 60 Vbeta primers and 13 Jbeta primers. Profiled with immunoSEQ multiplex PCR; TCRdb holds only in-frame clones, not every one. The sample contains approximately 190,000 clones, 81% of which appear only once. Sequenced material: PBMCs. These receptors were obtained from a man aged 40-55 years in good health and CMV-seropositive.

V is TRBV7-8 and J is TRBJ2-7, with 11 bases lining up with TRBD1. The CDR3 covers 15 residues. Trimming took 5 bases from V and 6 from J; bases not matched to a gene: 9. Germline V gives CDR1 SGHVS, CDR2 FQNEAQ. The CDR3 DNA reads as TGTGCCAGCAGCACGGGACAGGGGGAGGCGGGCGAGCAGTACTTC. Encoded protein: CASSTGQGEAGEQYF.

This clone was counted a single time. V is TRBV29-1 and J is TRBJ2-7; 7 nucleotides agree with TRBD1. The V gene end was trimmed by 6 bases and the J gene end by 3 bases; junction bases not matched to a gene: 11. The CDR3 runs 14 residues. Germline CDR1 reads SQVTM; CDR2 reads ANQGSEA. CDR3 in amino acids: CSVIAGGVFYEQYF. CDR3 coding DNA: TGCAGCGTAATCGCAGGGGGAGTTTTCTACGAGCAGTACTTC.

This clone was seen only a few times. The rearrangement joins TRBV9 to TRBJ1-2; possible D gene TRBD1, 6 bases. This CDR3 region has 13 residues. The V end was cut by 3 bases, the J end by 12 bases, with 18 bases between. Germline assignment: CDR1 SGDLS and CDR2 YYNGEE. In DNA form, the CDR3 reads TGTGCCAGCAGCGGAGTGGGTGGGCAGGGGCACACCTTC. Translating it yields CASSGVGGQGHTF.

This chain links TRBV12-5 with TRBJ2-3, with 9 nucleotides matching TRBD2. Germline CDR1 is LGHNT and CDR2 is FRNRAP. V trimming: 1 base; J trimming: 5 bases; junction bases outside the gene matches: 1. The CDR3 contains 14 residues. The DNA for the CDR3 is TGTGCTAGTGGTTTGGGTAGCGGGGGAGATACGCAGTATTTT. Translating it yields CASGLGSGGDTQYF.

The CDR3 sequence: CASSSRTGHQHF. The CDR3 nucleotides are TGTGCCAGCAGCTCCCGGACAGGGCACCAGCATTTT. This chain joins TRBV7-9 and TRBJ1-5; TRBD1 matches 8 bases. The germline CDR1 and CDR2 sequences are SEHNR and FQNEAQ (reference sequence). V shed 4 bases and J 12 bases; nucleotides not matched to a gene: 5. This CDR3 has 12 amino acids.

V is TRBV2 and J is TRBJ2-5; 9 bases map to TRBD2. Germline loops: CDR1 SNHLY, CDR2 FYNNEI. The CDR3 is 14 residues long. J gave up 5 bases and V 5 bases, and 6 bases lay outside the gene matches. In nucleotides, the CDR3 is TGTGCCAGCAGTCCACAGCGGGGGGCGGAGACCCAGTACTTC. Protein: CASSPQRGAETQYF.

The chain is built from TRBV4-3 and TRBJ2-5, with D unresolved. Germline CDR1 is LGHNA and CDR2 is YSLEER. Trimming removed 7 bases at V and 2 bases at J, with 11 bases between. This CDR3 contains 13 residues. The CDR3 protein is CASNLTPQETQYF. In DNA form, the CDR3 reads TGCGCCAGCAACCTAACCCCTCAAGAGACCCAGTACTTC.

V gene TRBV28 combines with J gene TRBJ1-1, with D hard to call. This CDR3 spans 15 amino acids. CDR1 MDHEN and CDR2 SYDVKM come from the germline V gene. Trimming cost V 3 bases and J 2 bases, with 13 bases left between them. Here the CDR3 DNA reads TGTGCCAGCAGTTTTCCGGGGAAGGGTAACACTGAAGCTTTCTTT. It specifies CASSFPGKGNTEAFF.

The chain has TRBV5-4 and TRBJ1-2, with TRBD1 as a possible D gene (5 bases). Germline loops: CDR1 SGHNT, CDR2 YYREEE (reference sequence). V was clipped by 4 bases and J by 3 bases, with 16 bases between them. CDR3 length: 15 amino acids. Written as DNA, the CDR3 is TGTGCCAGCAGCCGACGCGGGGGGGGGTACTATGGCTACACCTTC. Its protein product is CASSRRGGGYYGYTF. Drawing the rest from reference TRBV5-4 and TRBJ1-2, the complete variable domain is ETGVTQSPTHLIKTRGQQVTLRCSSQSGHNTVSWYQQALGQGPQFIFQYYREEENGRGNFPPRFSGLQFPNYSSELNVNALELDDSALYLCASSRRGGGYYGYTFGSGTRLTVV.

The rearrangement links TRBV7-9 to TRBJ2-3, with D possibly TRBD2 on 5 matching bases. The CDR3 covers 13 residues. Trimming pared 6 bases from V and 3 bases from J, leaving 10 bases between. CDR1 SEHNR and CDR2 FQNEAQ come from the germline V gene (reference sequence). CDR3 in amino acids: CASSSGGTDTQYF. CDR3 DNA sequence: TGTGCCAGCAGTTCCGGCGGGACAGATACGCAGTATTTT.

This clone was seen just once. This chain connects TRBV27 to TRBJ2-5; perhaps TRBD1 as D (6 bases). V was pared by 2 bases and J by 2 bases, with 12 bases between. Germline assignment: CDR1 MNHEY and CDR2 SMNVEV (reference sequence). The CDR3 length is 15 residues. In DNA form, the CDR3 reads TGTGCCAGCAGTTTAGCACAGGGTGGTCAAGAGACCCAGTACTTC. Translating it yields CASSLAQGGQETQYF.

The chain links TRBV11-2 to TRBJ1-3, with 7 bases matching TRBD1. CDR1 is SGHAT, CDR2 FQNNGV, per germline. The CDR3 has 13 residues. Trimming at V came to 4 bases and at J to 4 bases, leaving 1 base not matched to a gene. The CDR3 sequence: CASSSGGGNTIYF. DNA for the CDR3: TGTGCCAGCAGCTCAGGGGGGGGAAACACCATATATTTT. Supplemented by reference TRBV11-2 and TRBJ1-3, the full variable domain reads EAGVAQSPRYKIIEKRQSVAFWCNPISGHATLYWYQQILGQGPKLLIQFQNNGVVDDSQLPKDRFSAERLKGVDSTLKIQPAKLEDSAVYLCASSSGGGNTIYFGEGSWLTVV.

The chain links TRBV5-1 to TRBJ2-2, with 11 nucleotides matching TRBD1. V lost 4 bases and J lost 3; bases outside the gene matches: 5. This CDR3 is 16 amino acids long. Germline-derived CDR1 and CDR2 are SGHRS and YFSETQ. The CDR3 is CASSTGQGVYTGELFF. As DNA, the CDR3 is TGCGCCAGCAGCACGGGACAGGGGGTCTACACCGGGGAGCTGTTTTTT.

CDR3 bases: TGTGCCAGCAGCTTAGATCGGGATCAGCCCCAGCATTTT. It is translated as CASSLDRDQPQHF. The chain links TRBV7-3 to TRBJ1-5, with D uncertain. V gave up 2 bases and J gave up 5 bases, with 7 bases separating them. This CDR3 contains 13 residues. Per germline, CDR1 SGHTA and CDR2 FQGTGA.

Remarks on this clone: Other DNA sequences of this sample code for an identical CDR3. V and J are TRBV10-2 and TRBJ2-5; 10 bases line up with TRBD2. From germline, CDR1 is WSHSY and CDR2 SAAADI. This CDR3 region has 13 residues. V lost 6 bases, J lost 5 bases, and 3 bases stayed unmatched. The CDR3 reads CASRLAGMETQYF. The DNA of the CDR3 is TGCGCCAGCAGACTAGCGGGGATGGAGACCCAGTACTTC.

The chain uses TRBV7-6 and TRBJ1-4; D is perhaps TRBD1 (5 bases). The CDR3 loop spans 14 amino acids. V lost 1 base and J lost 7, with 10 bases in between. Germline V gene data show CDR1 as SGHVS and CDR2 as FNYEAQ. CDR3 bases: TGTGCCAGCAGCTTAGGCAGGGAAGCTGAAAAACTGTTTTTT. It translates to CASSLGREAEKLFF. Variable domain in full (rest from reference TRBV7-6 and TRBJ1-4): GAGVSQSPRYKVTKRGQDVALRCDPISGHVSLYWYRQALGQGPEFLTYFNYEAQQDKSGLPNDRFSAERPEGSISTLTIQRTEQRDSAMYRCASSLGREAEKLFFGSGTQLSVL.

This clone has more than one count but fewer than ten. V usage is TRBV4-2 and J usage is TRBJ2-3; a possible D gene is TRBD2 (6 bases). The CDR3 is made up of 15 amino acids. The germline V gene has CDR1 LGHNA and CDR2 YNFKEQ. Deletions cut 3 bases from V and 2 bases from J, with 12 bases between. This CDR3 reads CASSQPGLHTDTQYF. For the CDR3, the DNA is TGTGCCAGCAGCCAGCCGGGACTCCACACAGATACGCAGTATTTT.